Sequencing of this TCR beta chain was carried out in a study of Ad26.COV2.S vaccination and SARS-CoV-2 variants. In the study overall: Donor was assigned to the Ad26.COV2.S arm of trial COV1001.

The table came from immunoSEQ multiplex PCR; TCRdb's copy has only in-frame clones and leaves some out. Of about 470,000 clones listed, roughly 91% were seen once; the top ten hold about 4.5%. V lost 4 bases and J 2 bases, leaving 17 bases between the germline ends. Germline-derived CDR1 and CDR2 are SGHTS and YDEGEE. The CDR3 extends over 16 amino acids. Treatment in this sample: roughly 19 received Ad26.COV2.S at low or high dose, single or two shots; about 5 received placebo; per-sample allocation not given. Following the first vaccine or placebo injection, samples were taken on day 63. The donor's status was that of an adult aged 18-55 years in Boston.

The clonotype was recovered from a person between 18 and 59 years old who received the Ad26.COV2.S COVID-19 vaccine or a placebo. The chain couples TRBV5-8 to TRBJ2-3; D is uncertain. The sequenced sample was peripheral blood, obtained in a trial of Ad26.COV2.S vaccine versus placebo. The CDR3 region has the DNA TGTGCCAGCAGCACCCCCCCGTGGGGAACCACAGATACGCAGTATTTT. It specifies CASSTPPWGTTDTQYF.